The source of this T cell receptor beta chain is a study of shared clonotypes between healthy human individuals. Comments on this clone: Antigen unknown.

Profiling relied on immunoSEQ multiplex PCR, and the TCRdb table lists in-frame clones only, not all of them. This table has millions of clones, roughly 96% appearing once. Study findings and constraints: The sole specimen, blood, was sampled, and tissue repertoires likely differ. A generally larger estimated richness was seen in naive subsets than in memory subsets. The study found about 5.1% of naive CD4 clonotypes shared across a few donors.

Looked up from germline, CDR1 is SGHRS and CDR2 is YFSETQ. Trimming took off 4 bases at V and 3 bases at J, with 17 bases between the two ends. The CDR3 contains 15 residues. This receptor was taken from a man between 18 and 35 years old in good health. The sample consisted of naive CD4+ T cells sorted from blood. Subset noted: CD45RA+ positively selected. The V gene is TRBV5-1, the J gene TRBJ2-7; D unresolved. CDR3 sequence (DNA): TGCGCCAGCAGCGTCAATACCGGGTCCCTCTACGAGCAGTACTTC. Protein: CASSVNTGSLYEQYF. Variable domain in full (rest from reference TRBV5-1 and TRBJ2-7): KAGVTQTPRYLIKTRGQQVTLSCSPISGHRSVSWYQQTPGQGLQFLFEYFSETQRNKGNFPGRFSGRQFSNSRSEMNVSTLELGDSALYLCASSVNTGSLYEQYFGPGTRLTVT.